Listed below are T cell receptor beta chains from one sample, sequenced in a study of T cell responses to AZD1222 COVID-19 vaccine. Libraries were prepared by immunoSEQ multiplex PCR; TCRdb keeps only in-frame clonotypes and omits some of them. The table lists roughly 120,000 clones, roughly 86% of them singletons. Sample: peripheral blood, taken 28 days after the second AZD1222 dose. The origin of the receptors is an adult who received the AZD1222 COVID-19 vaccine. Both conserved end residues are part of each CDR3. D genes are given only for firm matches. Where a row states a size, it is once, few, many or the class of an expanded clone; other rows omit it.

D	V	length	size	J	CDR3	DNA
TRBD2	TRBV4-1	15	NA	TRBJ2-5	CASSSLAGAQETQYF	TGCGCCAGCAGCTCACTAGCGGGGGCCCAAGAGACCCAGTACTTC
NA	TRBV4-2	14	NA	TRBJ1-3	CASSQARTGNTIYF	TGTGCCAGCAGCCAAGCCAGGACTGGAAACACCATATATTTT
TRBD2	TRBV29-1	12	NA	TRBJ2-7	CSVAGTAYEQYF	TGCAGCGTAGCGGGAACGGCCTACGAGCAGTACTTC
NA	TRBV7-3	12	NA	TRBJ2-1	CASSLGNTEQFF	TGTGCCAGCAGCTTAGGTAACACAGAGCAGTTCTTC
TRBD2	TRBV2	13	NA	TRBJ2-2	CARTGTRTGELFF	TGTGCCAGAACCGGGACTAGAACCGGGGAGCTGTTTTTT
NA	TRBV10-3	15	NA	TRBJ1-4	CAISPGRGSNEKLFF	TGTGCCATCAGCCCCGGACGAGGGTCGAATGAAAAACTGTTTTTT
NA	TRBV11-1	14	NA	TRBJ2-5	CASTPGGAEETQYF	TGTGCCAGCACCCCAGGGGGGGCCGAAGAGACCCAGTACTTC
NA	TRBV2	14	NA	TRBJ2-7	CASSEAGQGYEQYF	TGTGCCAGCAGTGAAGCGGGTCAGGGCTACGAGCAGTACTTC
NA	TRBV4-2	14	NA	TRBJ1-2	CASSQEGQGRGYTF	TGTGCCAGCAGCCAAGAGGGGCAGGGCCGGGGCTACACCTTC
NA	TRBV6-5	14	NA	TRBJ1-5	CASSLEYSNQPQHF	TGTGCCAGCAGTTTAGAGTATAGCAATCAGCCCCAGCATTTT
NA	TRBV10-3	15	once	TRBJ2-5	CAISPPGDSQETQYF	TGTGCCATCTCCCCCCCGGGAGACAGTCAAGAGACCCAGTACTTC
NA	TRBV7-3	15	NA	TRBJ2-1	CASSTQGGADNEQFF	TGTGCCAGCAGTACCCAGGGGGGAGCGGACAATGAGCAGTTCTTC
TRBD1	TRBV25-1	14	once	TRBJ1-1	CASSESQGAYEAFF	TGTGCCAGCAGTGAGAGTCAGGGGGCATATGAAGCTTTCTTT
TRBD1	TRBV7-9	14	NA	TRBJ1-5	CASSPGQGNQPQHF	TGTGCCAGCAGCCCGGGACAGGGTAATCAGCCCCAGCATTTT
NA	TRBV5-8	17	NA	TRBJ1-3	CASSLEPGISSGNTIYF	TGTGCCAGCAGCTTGGAGCCAGGAATTAGCTCTGGAAACACCATATATTTT
NA	TRBV14	15	NA	TRBJ1-2	CASSQGQYANYGYTF	TGTGCCAGCAGCCAAGGGCAGTATGCTAACTATGGCTACACCTTC
TRBD2	TRBV7-2	17	NA	TRBJ2-5	CASSLGPMLAAQETQYF	TGTGCCAGCAGCTTAGGCCCTATGCTAGCGGCTCAAGAGACCCAGTACTTC
NA	TRBV19	14	NA	TRBJ1-1	CASSIGGLGTEAFF	TGTGCCAGTAGTATAGGTGGGTTGGGCACTGAAGCTTTCTTT
NA	TRBV4-2	14	NA	TRBJ2-7	CASSPQVFSYEQYF	TGTGCCAGCAGCCCACAGGTGTTCTCCTACGAGCAGTACTTC
NA	TRBV19	14	NA	TRBJ1-4	CASSIADLPEKLFF	TGTGCCAGTAGTATAGCGGACCTTCCTGAAAAACTGTTTTTT
NA	TRBV5-1	15	NA	TRBJ1-5	CASSLEGGTNQPQHF	TGCGCCAGCAGCTTGGAGGGGGGCACCAATCAGCCCCAGCATTTT
NA	TRBV29-1	14	NA	TRBJ1-1	CSVVRKAPNTEAFF	TGCAGCGTTGTGAGGAAAGCCCCGAACACTGAAGCTTTCTTT
NA	TRBV12-3/TRBV12-4	13	NA	TRBJ2-3	CASSLARGDTQYF	TGTGCCAGCAGTTTAGCGAGAGGTGATACGCAGTATTTT
TRBD1	TRBV5-8	14	NA	TRBJ1-5	CASSLQGSNQPQHF	TGTGCCAGCAGTTTACAGGGGAGCAATCAGCCCCAGCATTTT
TRBD1	TRBV19	15	NA	TRBJ2-5	CASSIGQGIGETQYF	TGTGCCAGTAGTATCGGACAGGGCATAGGGGAGACCCAGTACTTC
NA	TRBV19	12	NA	TRBJ1-1	CASIGLNTEAFF	TGTGCCAGTATCGGGTTGAACACTGAAGCTTTCTTT
NA	TRBV4-3	16	NA	TRBJ1-4	CASSQADRRVSEKLFF	TGCGCCAGCAGCCAAGCTGACAGGCGGGTCAGTGAAAAACTGTTTTTT